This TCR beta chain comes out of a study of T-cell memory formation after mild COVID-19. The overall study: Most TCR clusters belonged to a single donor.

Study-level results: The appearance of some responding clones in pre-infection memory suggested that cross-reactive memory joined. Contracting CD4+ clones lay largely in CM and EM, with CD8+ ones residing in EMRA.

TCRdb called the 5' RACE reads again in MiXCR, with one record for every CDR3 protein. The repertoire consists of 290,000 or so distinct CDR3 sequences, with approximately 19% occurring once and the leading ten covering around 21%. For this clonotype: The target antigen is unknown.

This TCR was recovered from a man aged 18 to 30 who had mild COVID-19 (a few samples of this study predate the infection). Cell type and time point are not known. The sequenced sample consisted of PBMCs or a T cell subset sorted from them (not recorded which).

CDR3 protein: CASIGLKGYTF. As DNA, the CDR3 is TGTGCCAGTATCGGTTTGAAGGGCTACACCTTC. The rearrangement joins TRBV19 to TRBJ1-2, with D hard to call. The V gene lost 7 bases and the J gene lost 8 bases, with 11 bases spanning the gap. The germline CDR1 and CDR2 sequences are LNHDA and SQIVND (reference sequence). The CDR3 length is 11 residues.